One sample yielded the 26 T cell receptor beta chains listed below, sequenced in a study of T cells in Graves' hyperthyroidism and ophthalmopathy. The CDR3 regions of TCR beta were amplified from RNA transcripts. In the first-round RT-PCR of the TCR CDR3, the HTBI primer set was used. TCRdb called the multiplex PCR reads again in MiXCR, with one record for every CDR3 protein. The data show about half a million distinct CDR3 sequences, about 20% seen once. Material for sequencing was blood. The receptors were gathered from a woman in her 70s with Graves' ophthalmopathy.

There are a few counts of this clonotype. The genes are TRBV6-1 and TRBJ2-3; D is undetermined. Trimming took 2 bases from V and 4 from J, leaving 19 bases between them. The CDR3 sequence is 17 residues long. Germline V gene data show CDR1 as MNHNS and CDR2 as SASEGT. The chain's CDR3 is CASSEMDSRLVSDTQYF. In DNA form, the CDR3 reads TGTGCCAGCAGTGAAATGGATTCGCGCCTAGTGTCAGATACGCAGTATTTT.

This chain's CDR3 is CASGRLEHAGELFF. CDR3 in DNA: TGTGCCAGCGGCAGACTAGAGCATGCCGGGGAGCTGTTTTTT. J is TRBJ2-2 and V is TRBV2; tentative D call: TRBD2 (6 bases). The CDR3 sequence is 14 residues long. Per germline, CDR1 SNHLY and CDR2 FYNNEI. Between the trimmed V and J ends, which lost 8 bases and 6 bases, there was a span of 16 bases.

With respect to this clonotype: A much larger clone differs from this one at a single base, so this may be a read error. The V call is TRBV28, the J call TRBJ2-2; D gene ambiguous. Trimming pared 0 bases from V and 7 bases from J, leaving 15 bases between. CDR1 and CDR2 (germline): MDHEN, SYDVKM. This CDR3 has 16 amino acids. CDR3 sequence reads: CASSLWRRGYNGELFF. The CDR3 nucleotides read TGTGCCAGCAGTTTATGGAGGAGAGGTTACAACGGGGAGCTGTTTTTT. Looking up the rest from reference TRBV28 and TRBJ2-2 gives the full variable domain: DVKVTQSSRYLVKRTGEKVFLECVQDMDHENMFWYRQDPGLGLRLIYFSYDVKMKEKGDIPEGYSVSREKKERFSLILESASTNQTSMYLCASSLWRRGYNGELFFGEGSRLTVL.

Many counts were recorded for this clonotype. V is TRBV20-1 and J is TRBJ2-7, with TRBD2 matching 8 bases. Germline trimming cut 6 bases from V and 0 bases from J; bases unmatched to any gene: 4. The CDR3 has 13 residues. In germline, CDR1 is DFQATT, CDR2 SNEGSKA (reference sequence). The CDR3 sequence: CSAQSGSSYEQYF. The CDR3 region has the DNA TGCAGTGCCCAAAGCGGGAGCTCCTACGAGCAGTACTTC.

This clonotype has just a few counts. The chain is built from TRBV7-9 and TRBJ1-2; no clear D gene. CDR3 length equals 12 residues. Germline values: CDR1 SEHNR, CDR2 FQNEAQ (reference sequence). V lost 7 bases to trimming and J lost 5 bases, with 11 bases between them. CDR3 loop: CASTPSGYGYTF. The DNA of the CDR3 is TGTGCCAGCACTCCCTCGGGGTATGGCTACACCTTC.

The chain employs TRBV27 and TRBJ2-7, with 12 nucleotides matching TRBD2. The CDR3 loop spans 14 amino acids. Germline CDR1 reads MNHEY; CDR2 reads SMNVEV (reference sequence). Trimming removed 8 bases from V and 8 bases from J; junction bases left unmatched: 10. CDR3 bases: TGTGCCAGCGGGGGGGGTCTAGCGGGAGGGAAGCAGTACTTC. Its protein is CASGGGLAGGKQYF.

The chain recombines TRBV7-9 with TRBJ2-5, with D perhaps matching TRBD1 or TRBD2 (5 bases each). V lost 5 bases and J lost 4, with 17 bases in between. The CDR3 is made up of 15 amino acids. Germline CDR1 reads SEHNR; CDR2 reads FQNEAQ (reference sequence). The CDR3 coding sequence is TGTGCCAGCAGCGTGAGGGACGGACGGACAGAGACCCAGTACTTC. This sequence encodes CASSVRDGRTETQYF.

In this sample, this clonotype turned up a few times. The CDR3 does not close with the conserved phenylalanine or tryptophan, likely indicating a read error. This chain connects TRBV20-1 to TRBJ2-7; 8 nucleotides line up with TRBD1. J gave up 5 bases and V 6 bases, and 6 bases lay outside the gene matches. The CDR3 consists of 12 residues. CDR1 is DFQATT, CDR2 SNEGSKA, per germline (reference sequence). This chain's CDR3 is CSAGQGMDEQYL. CDR3 DNA: TGCAGTGCCGGACAGGGCATGGACGAGCAGTACCTC.

This clonotype was counted a few times. V usage is TRBV7-2 and J usage is TRBJ2-7; D gene ambiguous. V was shortened by 6 bases and J by 2 bases, with 11 bases between the two germline ends. From germline, CDR1 is SGHTA and CDR2 FQGNSA. The CDR3 is made up of 13 amino acids. CDR3 protein: CASSLSTAYEQYF. The CDR3 bases are TGTGCCAGCAGTCTTAGTACAGCCTACGAGCAGTACTTC. The variable domain in full, completed from reference TRBV7-2 and TRBJ2-7, reads GAGVSQSPSNKVTEKGKDVELRCDPISGHTALYWYRQSLGQGLEFLIYFQGNSAPDKSGLPSDRFSAERTGGSVSTLTIQRTQQEDSAVYLCASSLSTAYEQYFGPGTRLTVT.

The V gene is TRBV5-1, the J gene TRBJ2-2; D uncertain. The CDR3 is made up of 15 amino acids. Between the trimmed V and J ends, which lost 0 bases and 6 bases, there was a span of 12 bases. Germline CDR1 is SGHRS and CDR2 is YFSETQ. The CDR3 loop is CASSLEAPPPGELFF. CDR3 sequence (DNA): TGCGCCAGCAGCTTGGAAGCACCCCCCCCCGGGGAGCTGTTTTTT. Variable domain in full (rest from reference TRBV5-1 and TRBJ2-2): KAGVTQTPRYLIKTRGQQVTLSCSPISGHRSVSWYQQTPGQGLQFLFEYFSETQRNKGNFPGRFSGRQFSNSRSEMNVSTLELGDSALYLCASSLEAPPPGELFFGEGSRLTVL.

This clonotype was seen a few times. The rearrangement joins TRBV7-3 to TRBJ2-1, with a possible D match to TRBD2 (5 bases). The CDR3 has 12 amino acids. Per germline, CDR1 SGHTA and CDR2 FQGTGA. The V end was cut by 1 base, the J end by 7 bases, with 5 bases between. CDR3 region: CASSLRENEQFF. CDR3 DNA: TGTGCCAGCAGCTTAAGGGAGAATGAGCAGTTCTTC.

The chain links TRBV20-1 to TRBJ2-2; unclear D gene. CDR1 and CDR2 from the germline V gene are DFQATT and SNEGSKA (reference sequence). CDR3 length: 13 amino acids. The V end was cut by 3 bases, the J end by 2 bases, with 7 bases between. CDR3 bases: TGCAGTGCTAGCGGTCCAAACACCGGGGAGCTGTTTTTT. Translating gives CSASGPNTGELFF.

This chain joins TRBV6-1 and TRBJ2-1, with TRBD1 identical over 9 bases. V lost 8 bases and J lost 6; bases outside the gene matches: 11. The CDR3 is 15 amino acids. Germline CDR1 is MNHNS and CDR2 is SASEGT. The CDR3 DNA reads TGTGCCAGCGCAATTCTCGGGACAGGGATCAATGAGCAGTTCTTC. Translated: CASAILGTGINEQFF.

The CDR3 is CASSQWSVYGYTF. The DNA of the CDR3 is TGCGCCAGCAGCCAATGGTCGGTCTATGGCTACACCTTC. V usage is TRBV4-1 and J usage is TRBJ1-2, with D unresolved. V was shortened by 2 bases and J by 4 bases, with 8 bases between the two germline ends. The germline V gene encodes CDR1 MGHRA and CDR2 YSYEKL. The CDR3 spans 13 residues.

This chain connects TRBV2 to TRBJ2-7; 10 bases fit TRBD1. V lost 6 bases and J lost 5; bases outside the gene matches: 7. Per the germline V gene, CDR1 is SNHLY and CDR2 is FYNNEI. This CDR3 contains 14 residues. CDR3 sequence reads: CASREGTGVNEQYF. In nucleotides, the CDR3 is TGTGCCAGCAGGGAGGGGACAGGGGTCAACGAGCAGTACTTC.

The J gene is TRBJ1-6, the V gene TRBV6-5; D not resolved. Trimming removed 0 bases from V and 0 bases from J, with 12 bases in between. The germline V gene has CDR1 MNHEY and CDR2 SVGAGI. This CDR3 is 18 amino acids long. CDR3 sequence reads: CASSYSDPSSSYNSPLHF. The CDR3 DNA is TGTGCCAGCAGTTACTCGGACCCATCGAGCTCCTATAATTCACCCCTCCACTTT.

The J gene is TRBJ2-5, the V gene TRBV10-3, with 8 bases aligning to TRBD2. Per the germline V gene, CDR1 is ENHRY and CDR2 is SYGVKD. After removal of 5 bases from V and 4 bases from J, the junction contained 12 bases not matched to a gene. The CDR3 extends over 16 amino acids. CDR3 sequence reads: CAISPGGAALVETQYF. The CDR3 DNA follows: TGTGCCATCAGTCCCGGGGGGGCGGCTCTCGTAGAGACCCAGTACTTC.

This clonotype came up many times. The V gene is TRBV12-3 or TRBV12-4, the J gene TRBJ2-1; a weak D match, TRBD1 (7 bases). This CDR3 has 14 amino acids. Trimming took off 9 bases at V and 0 bases at J, with 12 bases between the two ends. The chain's CDR3 is CASIQGGSYNEQFF. CDR3 DNA sequence: TGTGCCAGTATTCAGGGGGGCTCCTACAATGAGCAGTTCTTC.

This clonotype was seen ten or more times. The rearrangement uses TRBV6-1 and TRBJ2-2; 10 nucleotides align to TRBD2. V lost 5 bases and J lost 3; bases outside the gene matches: 9. This CDR3 is built from 17 residues. Germline lookup yields CDR1 MNHNS and CDR2 SASEGT. The CDR3 DNA follows: TGTGCCAGCAGTCCCCCGGGTAGCGGGAGGTACACCGGGGAGCTGTTTTTT. Encoded protein: CASSPPGSGRYTGELFF.

The gene calls are TRBV7-2 and TRBJ2-5; a possible D gene is TRBD2 (5 bases). Germline lookup yields CDR1 SGHTA and CDR2 FQGNSA. The germline V and J ends were trimmed by 1 base and 2 bases, with 11 bases remaining between them. CDR3 length: 15 residues. In nucleotides, the CDR3 is TGTGCCAGCAGCTTAGACGGGATTAGGCAAGAGACCCAGTACTTC. It is translated as CASSLDGIRQETQYF. Filled out from reference TRBV7-2 and TRBJ2-5, the complete variable domain reads GAGVSQSPSNKVTEKGKDVELRCDPISGHTALYWYRQSLGQGLEFLIYFQGNSAPDKSGLPSDRFSAERTGGSVSTLTIQRTQQEDSAVYLCASSLDGIRQETQYFGPGTRLLVL.

This clonotype occurred many times. The V call is TRBV12-3 or TRBV12-4, the J call TRBJ2-3, with D tentatively TRBD1 or TRBD2 (5 bases each). The CDR3 covers 17 residues. The V end was cut by 5 bases, the J end by 4 bases, with 22 bases between. For the CDR3, the DNA is TGTGCCAGCAGTCCTATAGGGAAGGGGAGTAAGGCAGATACGCAGTATTTT. Translated: CASSPIGKGSKADTQYF.

The genes are TRBV18 and TRBJ1-2; TRBD1 is a possible D gene (5 bases). This CDR3 has 16 amino acids. V shed 4 bases and J shed 0 bases, with 15 bases lying between them. Germline CDR1 reads KGHSH; CDR2 reads LQKENI. The CDR3 region is CASSHDSRVANYGYTF. The CDR3 coding sequence is TGTGCCAGCTCACACGACAGCCGGGTAGCTAACTATGGCTACACCTTC.

This clonotype was observed at least ten times. The rearrangement uses TRBV28 and TRBJ2-7; 10 bases fit TRBD2. Germline assignment: CDR1 MDHEN and CDR2 SYDVKM. The V and J ends lost 6 bases and 5 bases, in that order; junction bases with no gene match: 7. The CDR3 extends over 14 amino acids. CDR3 nucleotides: TGTGCCAGCAGGCCTAGCGGGAGTTCGAACGAGCAGTACTTC. This codes for CASRPSGSSNEQYF.

This rearrangement joins TRBV30 to TRBJ2-7, with 7 positions matching TRBD1. This CDR3 has 13 residues. Germline V gene data show CDR1 as GTSNPN and CDR2 as SVGIG (reference sequence). J lost 3 bases, V lost 1 base, and 3 bases had no gene match. As DNA, the CDR3 is TGTGCCTGGAGTGAACAGGGGCTCTACGAGCAGTACTTC. This sequence encodes CAWSEQGLYEQYF. Filled out from reference TRBV30 and TRBJ2-7, the complete variable domain reads SQTIHQWPATLVQPVGSPLSLECTVEGTSNPNLYWYRQAAGRGLQLLFYSVGIGQISSEVPQNLSASRPQDRQFILSSKKLLLSDSGFYLCAWSEQGLYEQYFGPGTRLTVT.

The V gene is TRBV30, the J gene TRBJ2-7; 8 bases align to TRBD1. V was clipped by 3 bases and J by 5 bases; unmatched bases: 9. CDR1 is GTSNPN, CDR2 SVGIG, per germline (reference sequence). This CDR3 comprises 14 residues. The CDR3 here is CAWRLGQGDHEQYF. The CDR3 bases are TGTGCCTGGAGACTAGGACAGGGTGATCACGAGCAGTACTTC.

The V call is TRBV20-1, the J call TRBJ2-1; no reliable D call. This CDR3 has 12 amino acids. Germline V gives CDR1 DFQATT, CDR2 SNEGSKA (reference sequence). The germline V and J ends were trimmed by 3 bases and 8 bases, with 11 bases remaining between them. The CDR3 sequence is CSARQVVHEQFF. The CDR3 DNA reads TGCAGTGCTAGGCAAGTTGTCCATGAGCAGTTCTTC.